This T cell receptor beta chain appears in the sequencing data of a study of cytomegalovirus exposure and HLA in healthy donors (dated by TCRdb to between 2016 and 2019). Regarding the research as a whole: An earlier analysis of approximately 590 of the donors reported 250 to 300 Gb of sequence data and some 100 million unique TCR beta sequences from some 180 million T cells. The study aimed to test whether cataloging public T cell receptors could reveal signatures of past pathogen exposure. Among about 370 genotyped donors of the cohort, an average of about 220,000 unique TCR beta nucleotide sequences was sequenced per donor, of which 15% to 20% were non-productive. In a later genetic analysis, genome-wide SNP genotypes for about three fifths of the roughly 670 donors were used, and that subset was treated as a discovery cohort. The T cell repertoires of under 750 subjects were profiled by immunosequencing and related to cytomegalovirus serostatus. A later analysis re-analyzed previously published TCR beta repertoires from 500 to 700 donors and added high-resolution HLA genotyping to study TCR occurrence patterns. Every discovery cohort repertoire had been produced on one sequencing platform. Among the approximately 420 genotyped donors, approximately 76% belonged to the genetic ancestry cluster associated with self-reported Caucasian donors. Because of strong linkage in the cohort, roughly five DR-DQ haplotypes were treated as single units for association and clustering. Both class I and class II loci were covered by HLA typing, at four-digit resolution. Rather than drawing on any new phenotypic data, the later analysis identified candidate immune exposures from TCR beta sequences and the way those sequences occurred across donors. Approximately 310 gigabases of sequencing data and around 85 million unique TCR sequences made up an early release that covered some 640 HLA-typed donors. Alongside the repertoire data, information on donor age, sex, ethnicity and CMV serostatus was compiled. Typing coverage varied by locus: roughly 629-630 donors for A, B, C, DRB1 and DQB1; roughly 520 for DQA1; over 600 for DPA1; around 490 for DPB1. High-throughput TCR immunosequencing, statistical association of individual TCRs with disease status, and machine learning were combined to predict cytomegalovirus infection status. Along with the approximately 650-subject first cohort, a separate validation cohort of over 90 different subjects was used. In an earlier analysis of over 550 of the donors, high-throughput TCR beta sequencing was used to judge whether each TCR beta V gene segment behaved as functional or pseudogenic. What the research found in general, with its limitations: Most TCR sequences were observed very rarely across donors, whereas some public TCRs were present in many individuals. The classifier was reported to diagnose cytomegalovirus status with high specificity and sensitivity in both the original and validation cohorts. Presence/absence analyses assumed roughly uniform sequencing depth across donors, an assumption that may not hold. Three of the identified cytomegalovirus-associated TCR beta chains were confirmed in vitro to be specific for cytomegalovirus antigens. A later genetic analysis associated a missense DCLRE1C variant with V-gene and J-gene trimming of TCR beta chains, and an independent cohort replicated the association. Most CMV-associated TCR beta chains appeared to be HLA-restricted in a later analysis, and the HLA associations seemed to be driven largely by CMV exposure. According to a later genetic analysis, donors in an Asian-associated ancestry cluster had fewer N-insertions in productive TCRs than the approximately 650-donor mean. According to a later analysis, parvovirus B19, influenza, CMV and Epstein-Barr virus appeared linked to several top co-occurrence clusters. A further reported finding was that TCR beta sequences accurately predicted the HLA-A and HLA-B alleles for most subjects in the first cohort. In the study, roughly 160 TCR beta chains were listed as associated with cytomegalovirus. It was suggested by the authors that the approach could potentially be generalized to other disease states and immunological phenotypes. Fewer than 20 rarely observed V segments, including chromosome 9 orphons, were excluded from the earlier analysis of a few hundred of the donors because counts were too low. Only TCR beta chains were sequenced in this cohort, and the absence of alpha or paired-chain data limited detectable features. Because HLA typing was unavailable for some donors at each locus, only the typed subset was used in association tests. Compared with equally common non-associated chains, HLA-associated TCR beta chains in a later analysis were more clonally expanded and had lower generation probabilities. The 87-base-pair reads could not distinguish some IMGT-functional V segments, including TRBV6-2 and TRBV6-3, so those segments were excluded. The only immune exposure information available for the cohort was CMV serostatus. An earlier analysis of around 540 of the donors showed that most TCR beta V segments appeared in productive rearrangements either about 90% or about 30% of the time, which broadly matched IMGT annotations. When HLA alleles, especially DR and DQ, strongly co-occurred, TCR associations were difficult to assign to individual alleles. At a false discovery rate of 0.05, a later analysis linked roughly 17,000 TCR beta sequences to specific HLA alleles. Correlated functional status among segregating V segments might be attributable to linkage disequilibrium, but an unknown experimental factor could not be ruled out. A later analysis found that TCR association rates varied across HLA loci, with DRB1 alleles showing the most associated TCRs and HLA-C alleles the fewest. A cluster of highly shared sequence variants was judged likely to be a technical artifact of the sequencing pipeline.

The cohort consisted of 670 or so healthy bone marrow donors. Cohort members were all nominally healthy when sampled, although unrecorded immune exposures were likely present. The donor tested CMV seronegative and was one of the 352 seronegative cohort members. A peripheral blood sample was collected from each donor, and TCR beta sequencing was performed on peripheral blood mononuclear cells. The Qiagen DNeasy Blood Extraction Kit was used to extract genomic DNA from the blood cell samples. The protocol used for the library was the immunoSEQ multiplex PCR assay. The multiplex PCR relied on a mix of 60 forward primers for TCR Vbeta segments and 13 reverse primers for TCR Jbeta segments. Amplification of the CDR3 region of rearranged TCR beta genes was performed with a multiplex PCR assay on genomic DNA. The amplified TCR beta libraries were sequenced on the Illumina HiSeq System as 87-base-pair reads. Concerning the study's data processing: Across the 500 to 750 repertoires, a later analysis counted tens of millions of unique TCR beta chains, approximately 10 million of which were shared by at least two donors. To remove PCR and sequencing errors, raw reads were error-corrected and collapsed into unique sequences using a nearest-neighbor algorithm that merged closely related sequences. Alignment of CDR3 sequences to IMGT reference sequences was used to assign V, D and J gene segments. For a sequence to be retained, a match of at least six nucleotides was required to both a V gene segment and a J gene segment. Rearrangements were classified as productive when the CDR3 lacked stop codons and remained in frame with V and J, and all other rearrangements were classified as non-productive. Following IMGT convention, CDR3 was defined as the stretch from the second conserved V-encoded cysteine to the conserved J-encoded phenylalanine. Sequences without an unambiguous match to a single V gene segment were excluded from the earlier analysis of over 500 of the donors. An earlier analysis of several hundred of the donors called V segments functional above 56.7% productive rearrangements and segregating when the between-donor standard deviation exceeded 5%. A statistical classification framework was built to diagnose cytomegalovirus status from the catalog of TCR beta chain sequences. In a later analysis, V and J genes were assigned by comparing TCR nucleotide sequences against IMGT/GENE-DB human TR gene sequences. Using the TCRdist pipeline, a later analysis assigned CDR3 sequences along with most-parsimonious VDJ recombination scenarios. A later analysis defined each TCR beta chain by its CDR3 amino acid sequence plus V-gene family, and excluded reads lacking a unique V-gene family. As a way to deal with suspected cross-contamination and a sequencing artifact, a later analysis dropped hundreds of nucleotide sequences that were highly shared and had low generation probability. In a later analysis, a clonal expansion index was calculated for each public chain from normalized within-repertoire ranks of inferred template counts. Generation probabilities in a later analysis came from a VDJ recombination model fitted to out-of-frame rearrangements, and those results were checked against IGoR. In a later analysis, TCR-TCR, TCR-HLA and TCR-CMV co-occurrence was scored with hypergeometric tests, and a repertoire-size bias correction was applied to TCR pairs. To estimate false discovery rates, a later analysis permuted the HLA or CMV assignments 20 times. In a later analysis, co-occurring TCRs were grouped using DBSCAN, and TCRdist sequence similarity was added for clustering within HLA-allele-positive subsets. Repertoires with fewer than 30,000 or more than 120,000 public chains, plus five repertoires with anomalous nucleotide sharing, were excluded from co-occurrence clustering. Not all clones reach the TCRdb copy of this immuneACCESS table, which keeps in-frame sequences only. Checked studies attribute under half of the gap to unresolved V genes and leave the rest unexplained. Clone size and V and J calls were adopted from that table, with D and trimming inferred from the DNA. The table kept for this sample lists more than 100,000 clones. Approximately 1.5% of the sample goes to the ten largest clones.

CDR3 length: 17 amino acids, cysteine to phenylalanine. The sequence is cut down to CDR3 DNA, 51 bases in frame from base 1. V sheds 8 bases and J sheds 4 bases, leaving 24 bases between their ends. From the germline V gene, CDR1 is MDHEN and CDR2 is SYDVKM. A remark on this clone: Which antigen it targets is not known.

The specimen was PBMCs. Here the chain combines TRBV28 and TRBJ1-5; perhaps TRBD1 is the D gene, with 6 bases matching. The source is a woman aged 40-49 years in good health and CMV-seronegative. The base sequence is TGTGCCAGCCAGCGCTTACAGGGCAGAAACCTAAATCAGCCCCAGCATTTT. The resulting protein is CASQRLQGRNLNQPQHF. The variable domain in full, with residues beyond the CDR3 obtained from the reference TRBV28 and TRBJ1-5 genes, is DVKVTQSSRYLVKRTGEKVFLECVQDMDHENMFWYRQDPGLGLRLIYFSYDVKMKEKGDIPEGYSVSREKKERFSLILESASTNQTSMYLCASQRLQGRNLNQPQHFGDGTRLSIL.